This T cell receptor beta chain was found in a study of cytomegalovirus exposure and HLA in healthy donors. PCR amplification relied on 60 Vbeta primers (plus 13 Jbeta primers). Libraries were prepared by immunoSEQ multiplex PCR; TCRdb keeps only in-frame clonotypes and omits some of them. This sample carries some 120,000 clones, around three quarters of them seen once, and the ten largest clones take 3.4%. The CDR3 has 14 residues. V gave up 3 bases and J gave up 3 bases; unmatched junction bases: 2. CDR1 and CDR2 (germline): WNHNN, SYGVQD (reference sequence). The sequenced material came from PBMCs. This TCR derives from a man aged 30 to 45 in good health and CMV-seronegative. The chain carries TRBV10-1 and TRBJ2-1; TRBD2 matches 7 bases. CDR3 DNA sequence: TGCGCCAGCAGTGACGGGACTAACTACAATGAGCAGTTCTTC. Translating gives CASSDGTNYNEQFF.